These 24 T cell receptor beta chains originate from one sample sequenced in a study of CD8+ T cells in alopecia areata. Treatment given: oral pan-JAK inhibitor, 5-10 mg twice daily. In each case, RNA was isolated and then reverse transcribed into cDNA as the sequencing template. The data were produced by immunoSEQ multiplex PCR, yet TCRdb's version contains in-frame clones alone and is incomplete. The sample lists around 290,000 clones, over 45% occurring once. Source: CD4+ T cells sorted from blood, taken at week 24, from a patient treated with tofacitinib. These receptors came from a human donor with alopecia areata.

The chain carries TRBV2 and TRBJ2-5, with D possibly being TRBD1 (6 bases). This CDR3 comprises 13 residues. CDR1 SNHLY and CDR2 FYNNEI come from the germline V gene. V was pared by 5 bases and J by 4 bases, with 11 bases between. In nucleotides, the CDR3 is TGTGCCAGCAGTCCCCAGGGGCTAGAGACCCAGTACTTC. Translating it yields CASSPQGLETQYF.

The DNA for the CDR3 is TGCAGCGTTGAAGTAGGTCGGTTTGACGGCTACACCTTC. Protein product: CSVEVGRFDGYTF. V is TRBV29-1 and J is TRBJ1-2; unclear D gene. The CDR3 runs to 13 residues. V was clipped by 1 base and J by 8 bases, with 14 bases between them. Looked up from germline, CDR1 is SQVTM and CDR2 is ANQGSEA.

This clone has more than one count but fewer than ten. The V call is TRBV5-1, the J call TRBJ2-2, with D possibly TRBD2 on 6 matching bases. From germline, CDR1 is SGHRS and CDR2 YFSETQ. This CDR3 is built from 16 residues. Deletions cut 7 bases from V and 4 bases from J, with 20 bases between. The CDR3 nucleotides read TGCGCCAGCGGACCAGGAGGGACTCCCGGCACCGGGGAGCTGTTTTTT. This codes for CASGPGGTPGTGELFF.

This clone showed up just a few times. The rearrangement uses TRBV2 and TRBJ2-3; 7 nucleotides line up with TRBD1. Germline CDR1 and CDR2: SNHLY and FYNNEI. CDR3 length equals 13 residues. With 8 bases clipped from V and 6 bases from J, the junction kept 8 bases outside the gene matches. The CDR3 coding sequence is TGTGCCAGCCGGGACAGCGCACTGGATACGCAGTATTTT. The encoded protein is CASRDSALDTQYF.

This clone was counted once. The rearrangement joins TRBV19 to TRBJ1-5; possible D gene TRBD1, 6 bases. The CDR3 runs 13 residues. CDR1 and CDR2 from the germline V gene are LNHDA and SQIVND (reference sequence). Trimming removed 3 bases at V and 7 bases at J, with 10 bases between. The CDR3 region has the DNA TGTGCCAGTAGTATCTTACAGGGACAGCCCCAGCATTTT. Its translation: CASSILQGQPQHF.

This clone has only a few counts. The chain links TRBV29-1 to TRBJ2-7; no reliable D call. Germline CDR1 reads SQVTM; CDR2 reads ANQGSEA. CDR3 length equals 13 residues. Trimming removed 7 bases at V and 6 bases at J, with 19 bases between. CDR3 bases: TGCAGCGCGAAAATAAGCAAGGATCGCGAGCAGTACTTC. Amino acids: CSAKISKDREQYF.

The sample holds a few counts of this clone. This chain links TRBV7-2 with TRBJ2-1; TRBD2 matches at 8 bases. V shed 8 bases, J shed 7 bases, and the junction held 7 bases outside the gene matches. This CDR3 region has 13 residues. Germline values: CDR1 SGHTA, CDR2 FQGNSA. The CDR3 spells CASSGGPENEQFF. The CDR3 DNA is TGTGCCAGCTCGGGGGGGCCGGAAAATGAGCAGTTCTTC.

The V and J genes are TRBV21-1 and TRBJ2-1; TRBD1 is the table's D call, not checked against the DNA. TRBV21-1 is noted as a pseudogene. The CDR3 has 14 amino acids. The CDR3 coding sequence is TGTGCCAGCGGGTACAGGAACGCCCACAATGAGCAGTTCTTC. Translating gives CASGYRNAHNEQFF.

The chain recombines TRBV7-6 with TRBJ1-1; no clear D gene. V lost 2 bases and J 5 bases, leaving 15 bases between the germline ends. The CDR3 loop spans 15 amino acids. CDR1 and CDR2 (germline): SGHVS, FNYEAQ. The DNA for the CDR3 is TGTGCCAGCAGCTTAATCGCCGGGGTTAGAACTGAAGCTTTCTTT. Translation: CASSLIAGVRTEAFF. Complete variable domain (other parts from reference TRBV7-6 and TRBJ1-1): GAGVSQSPRYKVTKRGQDVALRCDPISGHVSLYWYRQALGQGPEFLTYFNYEAQQDKSGLPNDRFSAERPEGSISTLTIQRTEQRDSAMYRCASSLIAGVRTEAFFGQGTRLTVV.

This clone was counted between two and nine times. This sequence joins TRBV5-4 and TRBJ1-6; D is possibly TRBD1 (6 bases). Looked up from germline, CDR1 is SGHNT and CDR2 is YYREEE (reference sequence). CDR3 size: 15 residues. V was clipped by 0 bases and J by 7 bases, with 11 bases between them. CDR3 amino acids: CASSLARGDNSPLHF. CDR3 nucleotides: TGTGCCAGCAGCTTGGCCAGGGGTGACAATTCACCCCTCCACTTT.

This clone has a handful of counts. The CDR3 reads CASTPSSGGYNEQFF. The DNA of the CDR3 is TGCGCCAGCACGCCTTCTAGCGGGGGGTACAATGAGCAGTTCTTC. J is TRBJ2-1 and V is TRBV5-1; 11 bases are a match to TRBD2. J lost 4 bases, V lost 6 bases, and 6 bases had no gene match. The CDR3 runs 15 residues. Per the germline V gene, CDR1 is SGHRS and CDR2 is YFSETQ.

The V call is TRBV29-1, the J call TRBJ1-1; D is unresolved. There are 12 residues in the CDR3. The V gene's germline CDR1 is SQVTM and CDR2 ANQGSEA. V was pared by 5 bases and J by 1 base, with 8 bases between. CDR3 region: CSVYRKNTEAFF. As DNA, the CDR3 is TGCAGCGTTTATCGTAAGAACACTGAAGCTTTCTTT.

V gene TRBV11-2 combines with J gene TRBJ2-7, with 9 bases matching TRBD1. Trimming at V came to 5 bases and at J to 5 bases, leaving 10 bases not matched to a gene. This CDR3 region has 15 residues. Germline V gene sequence: CDR1 SGHAT, CDR2 FQNNGV. CDR3 amino acids: CASSPVGTGTDEQYF. The CDR3 DNA sequence: TGTGCCAGCAGCCCAGTTGGGACAGGGACCGACGAGCAGTACTTC. Combining the CDR3 with reference TRBV11-2 and TRBJ2-7 gives the whole variable domain EAGVAQSPRYKIIEKRQSVAFWCNPISGHATLYWYQQILGQGPKLLIQFQNNGVVDDSQLPKDRFSAERLKGVDSTLKIQPAKLEDSAVYLCASSPVGTGTDEQYFGPGTRLTVT.

V and J are TRBV18 and TRBJ2-5, with 10 nucleotides matching TRBD1. This CDR3 comprises 17 residues. V lost 4 bases and J lost 2; bases outside the gene matches: 10. Germline assignment: CDR1 KGHSH and CDR2 LQKENI. The CDR3, as DNA: TGTGCCAGCTCACTTAAACCGGGACAGGGGCTACAAGAGACCCAGTACTTC. Protein product: CASSLKPGQGLQETQYF.

This chain uses TRBV29-1 with TRBJ2-2; possibly TRBD1 for D (5 bases). With 5 bases removed from V and 3 bases from J, the gap between germline ends came to 13 bases. Germline V lookup: CDR1 SQVTM, CDR2 ANQGSEA. The CDR3 sequence is 14 residues long. This CDR3 is CSVRRDLHTGELFF. The CDR3 DNA follows: TGCAGCGTTCGCAGGGATCTCCACACCGGGGAGCTGTTTTTT.

This clone showed up just a few times. The chain has TRBV7-2 and TRBJ1-2; unclear D gene. Trimming left V 0 bases short and J 4 bases short, with 6 bases between. The CDR3 consists of 13 residues. CDR1 and CDR2 from the germline V gene are SGHTA and FQGNSA. The CDR3 nucleotides are TGTGCCAGCAGCTTAGCGGCAGGCTATGGCTACACCTTC. Translated: CASSLAAGYGYTF.

This sequence joins TRBV11-2 and TRBJ2-7; D unresolved. Per germline, CDR1 SGHAT and CDR2 FQNNGV. Trimming left V 2 bases short and J 1 base short, with 9 bases between. This CDR3 is built from 14 residues. The CDR3 DNA sequence: TGTGCCAGCAGCTTATCCATGACGTCCTACGAGCAGTACTTC. Translated: CASSLSMTSYEQYF.

V and J are TRBV2 and TRBJ2-5; 9 bases match TRBD2. The CDR3 loop spans 15 amino acids. Germline V CDR1 and CDR2: SNHLY, FYNNEI. Losses at the gene ends were 9 bases for V and 5 bases for J; bases not matched to a gene: 13. DNA of the CDR3: TGTGCCAGGAAGGCCGCTAGCGGGACCCAGGAGACCCAGTACTTC. This encodes CARKAASGTQETQYF.

The chain has TRBV20-1 and TRBJ1-2, with D unclear. Trimming took off 6 bases at V and 4 bases at J, with 9 bases between the two ends. There are 11 residues in the CDR3. Germline V CDR1 and CDR2: DFQATT, SNEGSKA (reference sequence). The CDR3 DNA reads as TGCAGTGCCGTCATTGTCTATGGCTACACCTTC. Protein sequence: CSAVIVYGYTF.

A few counts support this clone. This chain connects TRBV6-1 to TRBJ1-2; D may be TRBD1 (5 bases). The V and J ends lost 4 bases and 4 bases respectively, with 16 bases between them. Germline V gene sequence: CDR1 MNHNS, CDR2 SASEGT. The CDR3 contains 15 residues. This CDR3 reads CASSGLTGTRYGYTF. In nucleotides, the CDR3 is TGTGCCAGCAGTGGGCTTACGGGGACTCGCTATGGCTACACCTTC.

Turning to this clone: The sample holds other DNA sequences that translate to the same CDR3. The rearrangement uses TRBV7-6 and TRBJ1-5; D might be TRBD1 (6 bases). The V end was cut by 0 bases, the J end by 4 bases, with 7 bases between. The CDR3 runs to 14 residues. Germline CDR1 is SGHVS and CDR2 is FNYEAQ. CDR3 in amino acids: CASSLAGGNQPQHF. CDR3 bases: TGTGCCAGCAGCTTAGCAGGGGGGAATCAGCCCCAGCATTTT.

Notes on this clone: Distinct nucleotide sequences in the sample also encode this CDR3. The genes are TRBV30 and TRBJ1-5; D is unclear. Germline lookup yields CDR1 GTSNPN and CDR2 SVGIG (reference sequence). This CDR3 comprises 14 residues. Trimming stripped 0 bases from V and 2 bases from J, with 8 bases between. CDR3 DNA sequence: TGTGCCTGGAGTGTTGGTGGGGGCAATCAGCCCCAGCATTTT. Amino acid sequence: CAWSVGGGNQPQHF.

The rearrangement uses TRBV30 and TRBJ2-7, with 9 bases that match TRBD1. The CDR3 has 17 residues. Germline V gives CDR1 GTSNPN, CDR2 SVGIG (reference sequence). After removal of 2 bases from V and 0 bases from J, the junction contained 11 bases not matched to a gene. The CDR3 loop reads CAWSTRFPGQGSYEQYF. Here the CDR3 DNA reads TGTGCCTGGAGTACTCGATTCCCGGGACAGGGCTCCTACGAGCAGTACTTC.

This clone came up a few times. The V and J genes are TRBV7-2 and TRBJ2-7; D not resolved. Trimming took 3 bases from V and 6 from J, leaving 9 bases between them. The CDR3 spans 12 residues. Germline CDR1 SGHTA, CDR2 FQGNSA. CDR3 in amino acids: CASSLFPSEQYF. The DNA for the CDR3 is TGTGCCAGCAGCTTGTTTCCTAGCGAGCAGTACTTC.